The 11 T cell receptor beta chains given below trace back to one sample, sequenced in a study of brain T cells in children with intractable seizures. Repertoires were generated with immunoSEQ multiplex PCR, while TCRdb's copy carries only in-frame clones and drops some. The sample consists of about 80,000 clones, around 91% of them appearing once. The input for sequencing was peripheral blood, taken at surgery. Receptors were obtained from a girl between 2 and 10 years old with Rasmussen encephalitis and intractable seizures.

The CDR3 loop reads CASRLSGGSYNEQFF. The CDR3 DNA reads TGTGCCAGCAGACTCTCAGGGGGCTCCTACAATGAGCAGTTCTTC. J is TRBJ2-1 and V is TRBV6-5; 7 bases agree with TRBD1. Trimming removed 6 bases from V and 0 bases from J; junction bases left unmatched: 5. CDR1 MNHEY and CDR2 SVGAGI come from the germline V gene. The CDR3 length is 15 residues.

This clone was recorded once. The CDR3 DNA sequence: TGCGCCAGCAGCTTGGGGTCAGGGGGTAGCAATCAGCCCCAGCATTTT. Translation: CASSLGSGGSNQPQHF. The rearrangement links TRBV5-1 to TRBJ1-5; 7 bases fit TRBD1. J lost 0 bases, V lost 0 bases, and 3 bases had no gene match. This CDR3 is 16 amino acids long. Germline V gene data show CDR1 as SGHRS and CDR2 as YFSETQ.

The chain uses TRBV7-9 and TRBJ1-1; TRBD1 might be the D (5 bases). V lost 5 bases and J lost 4, with 14 bases in between. Germline V lookup: CDR1 SEHNR, CDR2 FQNEAQ (reference sequence). The CDR3 is 14 amino acids. For the CDR3, the DNA is TGTGCCAGCAGCCCGGACAATTTAGGCACTGAAGCTTTCTTT. Translating it yields CASSPDNLGTEAFF.

The chain recombines TRBV21-1 with TRBJ2-7; TRBD1, the table's D call, lacks a check against the DNA. TRBV21-1 is assigned pseudogene status. CDR3 length: 16 residues. As DNA, the CDR3 is TGTGCCAGCAGCAAATGGGGCGGCAGGGATACCTACGAGCAGTACTTC. Its translation: CASSKWGGRDTYEQYF.

This chain uses TRBV28 with TRBJ1-1; no reliable D call. The V gene's germline CDR1 is MDHEN and CDR2 SYDVKM. The CDR3 extends over 11 amino acids. Trimming removed 8 bases from V and 6 bases from J, with 10 bases in between. CDR3 region: CASSRFSEAFF. In nucleotides, the CDR3 is TGTGCCAGCTCCCGGTTTTCTGAAGCTTTCTTT.

The chain links TRBV5-4 to TRBJ1-2; possible D gene TRBD1, 6 bases. The CDR3 consists of 15 residues. The ends were cut back, 3 bases at V and 7 bases at J, with 19 bases in the middle. The germline CDR1 and CDR2 sequences are SGHNT and YYREEE (reference sequence). The CDR3: CASSSERGEGGGYTF. The CDR3 nucleotides read TGTGCCAGCAGCTCTGAGCGGGGCGAAGGGGGTGGCTACACCTTC.

The chain uses TRBV4-1 and TRBJ1-1, with D tentatively TRBD1 (5 bases). From germline, CDR1 is MGHRA and CDR2 YSYEKL. The CDR3 has 14 amino acids. V was clipped by 2 bases and J by 0 bases, with 7 bases between them. This chain's CDR3 is CASSQNRMNTEAFF. The DNA of the CDR3 is TGCGCCAGCAGCCAAAACAGGATGAACACTGAAGCTTTCTTT.

This clone showed up just once. The chain links TRBV12-3 or TRBV12-4 to TRBJ2-4; D possibly corresponds to TRBD2 (6 bases). This CDR3 is built from 12 residues. V lost 3 bases and J lost 8, with 8 bases in between. The CDR3 DNA is TGTGCCAGCAGTTTCGGGAGCGACATTCAGTACTTC. Translated: CASSFGSDIQYF.

This sequence joins TRBV5-5 and TRBJ1-4; D is perhaps TRBD1 (5 bases). Germline CDR1 is SGHKS and CDR2 is YYEKEE (reference sequence). The CDR3 runs 14 residues. The V end lost 5 bases, the J end lost 2 bases, and 10 bases lay between the germline ends. CDR3 in amino acids: CASSSGWTNEKLFF. The CDR3 nucleotides read TGTGCCAGCAGTTCAGGGTGGACTAATGAAAAACTGTTTTTT.

The chain has TRBV29-1 and TRBJ2-7; 7 bases fit TRBD1. Germline loops: CDR1 SQVTM, CDR2 ANQGSEA. Losses at the gene ends were 2 bases for V and 1 base for J; bases not matched to a gene: 5. The CDR3 length is 14 residues. The chain's CDR3 is CSVELQGSSYEQYF. The DNA for the CDR3 is TGCAGCGTTGAATTACAGGGGTCTTCCTACGAGCAGTACTTC.

This chain joins TRBV6-5 and TRBJ2-1, with TRBD1 matching over 8 bases. CDR1 and CDR2 (germline): MNHEY, SVGAGI. The V and J ends lost 4 bases and 0 bases, in that order; junction bases with no gene match: 5. The length of the CDR3 is 16 residues. The CDR3 bases are TGTGCCAGCAGTTCGCGACAGGGGAGCTCCTACAATGAGCAGTTCTTC. As protein: CASSSRQGSSYNEQFF.